Listed below are T cell receptor beta chains from one sample, sequenced in a study of shared clonotypes between healthy human individuals. Sequenced by immunoSEQ multiplex PCR; TCRdb stores in-frame clones only, minus some. Counted here are hundreds of thousands of clones, around 77% occurring once; the ten biggest clones make up around 13%. Input material: PBMCs. The receptors here all came from a woman between 40 and 50 years old in good health. Some clones in this sample may be carry-over from other donors' samples. The CDR3 runs from the conserved cysteine through the conserved F or W. The D gene is left open where the match is weak. Where a row states a size, it is once, few, many or the class of an expanded clone; other rows omit it.

v_gene,abundance,d_gene,j_gene,CDR3aa,CDR3nt
TRBV7-9,few,.,TRBJ2-7,CASSLGITWEQYF,TGTGCCAGCAGCTTGGGAATTACTTGGGAGCAGTACTTC
TRBV30,.,.,TRBJ1-1,CAWSVYRSEAFF,TGTGCCTGGAGTGTGTACAGGTCAGAAGCTTTCTTT
TRBV19,.,TRBD1,TRBJ1-5,CASSFTRDRGFQPQHF,TGTGCCAGTAGTTTTACCCGGGACAGGGGGTTTCAGCCCCAGCATTTT
TRBV29-1,.,TRBD2,TRBJ2-3,CSVGSGRSADTQYF,TGCAGCGTTGGTAGCGGGAGATCCGCAGATACGCAGTATTTT
TRBV7-9,.,.,TRBJ2-7,CASSFRDNYDEQYF,TGTGCCAGCAGCTTCCGGGACAACTACGACGAGCAGTACTTC
TRBV7-2,.,.,TRBJ2-3,CASSSSPFTDTQYF,TGTGCCAGCAGCTCCTCGCCCTTCACAGATACGCAGTATTTT
TRBV6-4,.,.,TRBJ2-3,CASSPSTDTQYF,TGTGCCAGCAGCCCCAGCACAGATACGCAGTATTTT
TRBV29-1,few,.,TRBJ1-5,CSAQLGGNQPQHF,TGCAGCGCCCAACTCGGGGGCAATCAGCCCCAGCATTTT
TRBV7-6,.,.,TRBJ2-7,CASSPNPGSSYEQYF,TGTGCCAGCAGCCCAAACCCGGGTAGCTCTTACGAGCAGTACTTC
TRBV19,.,.,TRBJ2-7,CASSTQAGMKQYF,TGTGCCAGTAGTACGCAGGCGGGGATGAAGCAGTACTTC
TRBV18,once,.,TRBJ2-7,CASSPAGAGEQYF,TGTGCCAGCTCACCAGCGGGGGCGGGTGAGCAGTACTTC
TRBV5-4,.,TRBD2,TRBJ2-4,CASGLTVAGGLEKNIQYF,TGTGCCAGCGGGTTGACAGTAGCGGGAGGACTCGAAAAAAACATTCAGTACTTC
TRBV28,.,TRBD1,TRBJ1-5,CASSGTGRTQPQHF,TGTGCCAGCAGCGGGACAGGGCGAACTCAGCCCCAGCATTTT
TRBV6-6,.,TRBD2,TRBJ2-7,CASSTPSGSPLEQYF,TGTGCCAGCAGTACCCCTAGCGGGAGCCCTCTCGAGCAGTACTTC
TRBV5-4,.,.,TRBJ1-2,CASSYPRSNYGYTF,TGTGCCAGCAGCTACCCGAGGTCTAACTATGGCTACACCTTC
TRBV15,.,.,TRBJ1-4,CATSRDRQTNEKLFF,TGTGCCACCAGCAGAGATCGACAGACGAATGAAAAACTGTTTTTT
TRBV7-6,.,.,TRBJ1-2,CASSPAWGNYGYTF,TGTGCCAGCAGCCCGGCGTGGGGGAACTATGGCTACACCTTC
TRBV5-1,few,.,TRBJ1-2,CASSLLGYGYTF,TGCGCCAGCAGCTTGTTGGGGTATGGCTACACCTTC
TRBV14,.,TRBD2,TRBJ2-7,CASSPSGVYEQYF,TGTGCCAGCAGTCCTAGCGGGGTCTACGAGCAGTACTTC
TRBV7-2,.,.,TRBJ2-3,CASSPGPQSTDTQYF,TGTGCCAGCAGCCCGGGACCGCAATCCACAGATACGCAGTATTTT
TRBV28,few,.,TRBJ1-5,CASSQGQFSNQPQHF,TGTGCCAGCAGTCAAGGACAGTTTAGCAATCAGCCCCAGCATTTT
TRBV7-9,once,.,TRBJ2-1,CASSFPGYNEQFF,TGTGCCAGCAGCTTCCCAGGCTACAATGAGCAGTTCTTC
TRBV6-1,.,.,TRBJ1-5,CASNRANNQPQHF,TGTGCCAGCAATCGGGCAAATAATCAGCCCCAGCATTTT
TRBV30,few,TRBD1,TRBJ1-1,CAWEGQGWTEAFF,TGTGCCTGGGAGGGACAGGGTTGGACTGAAGCTTTCTTT
TRBV25-1,.,.,TRBJ1-2,CASSGGTFHNYGYTF,TGTGCCAGCAGTGGGGGGACATTCCATAACTATGGCTACACCTTC
TRBV30,.,.,TRBJ2-5,CAWSGLEQETQYF,TGTGCCTGGAGCGGATTAGAGCAAGAGACCCAGTACTTC
TRBV6-5,.,TRBD1,TRBJ1-2,CASSHRQGTNYGYTF,TGTGCCAGCAGTCACCGACAGGGGACCAACTATGGCTACACCTTC
TRBV7-9,.,.,TRBJ2-2,CASSPGGGLAATGELFF,TGTGCCAGCAGCCCAGGGGGGGGTCTAGCGGCCACCGGGGAGCTGTTTTTT
TRBV28,.,.,TRBJ2-5,CASSLFGGGFFGVGTETQYF,TGTGCCAGCAGTTTATTTGGGGGTGGTTTCTTTGGTGTGGGGACAGAGACCCAGTACTTC
TRBV6-1,.,.,TRBJ1-2,CASSDGGIAAYGYTF,TGTGCCAGCAGTGACGGTGGCATCGCGGCCTATGGCTACACCTTC
TRBV7-9,.,.,TRBJ2-1,CASSLSGSYNEQFF,TGTGCCAGCAGCTTGAGCGGCTCCTACAATGAGCAGTTCTTC
TRBV4-3,.,.,TRBJ2-1,CASSQEGYYNEQFF,TGCGCCAGCAGCCAAGAAGGCTATTACAATGAGCAGTTCTTC
TRBV2,.,TRBD2,TRBJ2-7,CASSESRGVATPSSF,TGTGCCAGCAGTGAAAGTCGGGGGGTAGCCACCCCCAGTTCCTTC
TRBV9,.,.,TRBJ2-3,CASSLGLSTDTQYF,TGTGCCAGCAGCCTAGGCCTCAGCACAGATACGCAGTATTTT
TRBV6-1,.,.,TRBJ2-7,CASSQTGPYEQYF,TGTGCCAGCAGTCAGACTGGACCCTACGAGCAGTACTTC
TRBV30,once,.,TRBJ1-2,CAWSGDGRHYYGYTF,TGTGCCTGGAGTGGGGATGGGCGGCATTACTATGGCTACACCTTC
TRBV6-1,medium-sized,.,TRBJ1-2,CASSEGNYGYTF,TGTGCCAGCAGTGAGGGTAACTATGGCTACACCTTC
TRBV18,.,.,TRBJ2-7,CASSPTAGLEQYF,TGTGCCAGCTCACCGACCGCGGGGCTCGAGCAGTACTTC
TRBV18,.,TRBD1,TRBJ1-6,CASSSPGTGGSSYNSPLHF,TGTGCCAGCTCAAGTCCCGGGACAGGCGGGAGCTCCTATAATTCACCCCTCCACTTT
TRBV7-8,.,.,TRBJ2-1,CASIPGFTGASRSYNEQFF,TGTGCCAGCATCCCAGGGTTTACCGGAGCGTCTCGCTCCTACAATGAGCAGTTCTTC
TRBV27,many,TRBD1,TRBJ1-2,CASSRTGDYGYTF,TGTGCCAGCAGTCGCACAGGGGACTATGGCTACACCTTC